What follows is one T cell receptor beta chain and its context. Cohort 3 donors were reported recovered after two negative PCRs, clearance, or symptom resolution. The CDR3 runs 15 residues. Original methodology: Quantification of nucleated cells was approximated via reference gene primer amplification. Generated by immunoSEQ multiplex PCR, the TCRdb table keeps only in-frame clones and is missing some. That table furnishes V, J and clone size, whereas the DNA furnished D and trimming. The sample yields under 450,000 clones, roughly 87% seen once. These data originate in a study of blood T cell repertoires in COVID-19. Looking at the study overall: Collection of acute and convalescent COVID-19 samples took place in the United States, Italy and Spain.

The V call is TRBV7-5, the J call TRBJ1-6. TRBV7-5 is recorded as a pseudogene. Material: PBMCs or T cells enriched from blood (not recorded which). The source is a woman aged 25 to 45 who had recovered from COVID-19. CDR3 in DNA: TGTGCCAGAAGCTTAGCCCGGGGGTACGTGTCACCCCTCCACTTT. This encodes CARSLARGYVSPLHF.